Each of the 12 T cell receptor beta chains below was sequenced from the same sample in a study of shared clonotypes between healthy human individuals (dated by TCRdb to 2020 to 2021). Receptor libraries were prepared by the immunoSEQ multiplex PCR assay. The table comes from immuneACCESS by way of TCRdb, which keeps in-frame sequences with V and J called. Part of the clones is missing from these tables; in studies checked, under half for an unresolved V gene and the rest for unknown reasons. This sample holds more than 1.2 million clones; approximately 98.5% were observed only once. About 0.4% of the sample is in the top ten clones. Sequenced material: naive CD4+ T cells sorted from blood. This specimen's cell subset or site label, interpreted: CD45RA+ positively selected. The origin of the receptors is a man under 40 in good health.

The V call is TRBV29-1, the J call TRBJ2-7; no definite D call. The V and J ends lost 7 bases and 5 bases respectively, with 18 bases between them. Germline loops: CDR1 SQVTM, CDR2 ANQGSEA. The CDR3 is made up of 13 amino acids. The CDR3 DNA sequence: TGCAGCGCAAGAGCCAGGAGTCGAGACGAGCAGTACTTC. As protein: CSARARSRDEQYF.

This clone was counted once. The rearrangement joins TRBV5-1 to TRBJ1-2; D is perhaps TRBD1 (6 bases). Trimming cost V 4 bases and J 0 bases, with 13 bases left between them. This CDR3 contains 15 residues. From germline, CDR1 is SGHRS and CDR2 YFSETQ. The CDR3 loop reads CASSPTGPSNYGYTF. CDR3 nucleotides: TGCGCCAGCAGCCCGACAGGACCTTCTAACTATGGCTACACCTTC.

With regard to this clone: This same CDR3 is encoded by further DNA sequences in the sample. The chain carries TRBV11-2 and TRBJ2-2; the D is unclear. Germline-derived CDR1 and CDR2 are SGHAT and FQNNGV. CDR3 length equals 13 residues. With 1 base removed from V and 5 bases from J, the gap between germline ends came to 5 bases. The CDR3 region has the DNA TGTGCCAGCAGCTTAGGAGGAACCGGGGAGCTGTTTTTT. This sequence encodes CASSLGGTGELFF.

The chain links TRBV4-1 to TRBJ2-7; D is ambiguous. The CDR3 has 17 amino acids. Germline CDR1 MGHRA, CDR2 YSYEKL. Trimming pared 3 bases from V and 1 base from J, leaving 19 bases between. CDR3 sequence: CASSHIPTATHSYEQYF. DNA for the CDR3: TGCGCCAGCAGCCACATCCCCACCGCGACCCATTCCTACGAGCAGTACTTC.

The rearrangement joins TRBV28 to TRBJ2-7; 9 bases align to TRBD2. The CDR3 is made up of 14 amino acids. Trimming removed 6 bases from V and 9 bases from J; junction bases left unmatched: 12. Germline V gives CDR1 MDHEN, CDR2 SYDVKM. The CDR3 protein is CASSSGTSYERQYF. The CDR3, as DNA: TGTGCCAGCAGCTCCGGGACTAGCTACGAGCGGCAGTACTTC.

V usage is TRBV5-4 and J usage is TRBJ2-2; D is uncertain. This CDR3 region has 15 residues. With 4 bases removed from V and 1 base from J, the gap between germline ends came to 11 bases. CDR1 and CDR2 from the germline V gene are SGHNT and YYREEE (reference sequence). Written as DNA, the CDR3 is TGTGCCAGCAGCGGAGCACCAATGAACACCGGGGAGCTGTTTTTT. Amino acids: CASSGAPMNTGELFF.

A note on this clone: Other nucleotide sequences in the sample specify the same CDR3. This sequence joins TRBV18 and TRBJ2-3; D is uncertain. CDR3 length equals 13 residues. V dropped 3 bases and J dropped 2 bases, with 6 bases sitting between them. Germline CDR1 reads KGHSH; CDR2 reads LQKENI. In DNA, the CDR3 is TGTGCCAGCTCACCGCCGGTCACAGATACGCAGTATTTT. It is translated as CASSPPVTDTQYF.

V gene TRBV7-6 combines with J gene TRBJ2-3; D is perhaps TRBD2 (5 bases). From germline, CDR1 is SGHVS and CDR2 FNYEAQ. Trimming stripped 3 bases from V and 5 bases from J, with 18 bases between. This CDR3 spans 16 amino acids. CDR3 nucleotides: TGTGCCAGCAGCTTGGGCAGTTTAGGGAGCGGAGATACGCAGTATTTT. It translates to CASSLGSLGSGDTQYF.

V gene TRBV27 combines with J gene TRBJ2-3, with D unresolved. The V end lost 6 bases, the J end lost 0 bases, and 13 bases lay between the germline ends. The CDR3 sequence is 15 residues long. The V gene's germline CDR1 is MNHEY and CDR2 SMNVEV (reference sequence). In DNA, the CDR3 is TGTGCCAGCAGCCGGTACAGAGCTAGCACAGATACGCAGTATTTT. It codes for CASSRYRASTDTQYF.

The V gene is TRBV18, the J gene TRBJ2-1; TRBD2 agrees at 11 bases. The CDR3 spans 15 residues. Trimming removed 5 bases from V and 16 bases from J; junction bases left unmatched: 16. Germline-derived CDR1 and CDR2 are KGHSH and LQKENI. The CDR3 nucleotides are TGTGCCAGCTCATCGCTGACTAGCGGGAACAATGAGCCCTTCTTC. Protein product: CASSSLTSGNNEPFF.

V usage is TRBV29-1 and J usage is TRBJ2-3, with 9 positions matching TRBD1. CDR3 length: 14 amino acids. J gave up 3 bases and V 0 bases, and 1 base lay outside the gene matches. Germline V gene data show CDR1 as SQVTM and CDR2 as ANQGSEA. CDR3 protein: CSVEEGQGTDTQYF. Written as DNA, the CDR3 is TGCAGCGTTGAAGAAGGACAGGGGACAGATACGCAGTATTTT.

The rearrangement joins TRBV5-8 to TRBJ2-3; no definite D call. Germline loops: CDR1 SGHTS, CDR2 YDEGEE. Deletions cut 1 base from V and 3 bases from J, with 12 bases between. This CDR3 region has 15 residues. CDR3 in amino acids: CASSLLRVLTDTQYF. CDR3 bases: TGTGCCAGCAGCTTGCTAAGGGTTTTGACAGATACGCAGTATTTT.